A selection of T cell receptor beta chains follows, all from one sample in a study of T cells in Graves' hyperthyroidism and ophthalmopathy. TCRdb reprocessed the multiplex PCR reads via MiXCR and lists one record per CDR3 protein. The sample holds hundreds of thousands of distinct CDR3 sequences; about 17% are singletons and the top ten take approximately 40%. Sequenced input: blood. The source of these receptors is a man in his forties with Graves' hyperthyroidism. Both conserved end residues are trimmed from each CDR3. Each record gives: V gene, CDR3 length, clone size, CDR3 protein. Size tells how often a clone was seen (once, few, many) or the class of an expanded clone, and some rows leave it out.

V: TRBV10-3
length: 13
size: many
CDR3: AISDRDRAAYEQY

V: TRBV3-1
length: 13
size: many
CDR3: ASSPGTGISGEQY

V: TRBV10-1
length: 11
size: .
CDR3: ASNRDRTYEQY

V: TRBV19
length: 15
size: .
CDR3: ASSIRRTGGSYNERF

V: TRBV6-5
length: 13
size: few
CDR3: ASSYPGTGGGGKY

V: TRBV6-2/TRBV6-3
length: 11
size: .
CDR3: ASERSSYNEQF

V: TRBV19
length: 14
size: few
CDR3: ASRGGLPYSGNTIY

V: TRBV28
length: 12
size: .
CDR3: ASSLQGSLTEQF

V: TRBV6-2/TRBV6-3
length: 13
size: .
CDR3: ASSYLGLAGYEQY

V: TRBV4-3
length: 11
size: many
CDR3: ASSVDGGSAQY

V: TRBV11-3
length: 14
size: many
CDR3: ASSQGLAGVTGELF

V: TRBV7-9
length: 12
size: many
CDR3: ASTRTDDYNEQF

V: TRBV20-1
length: 11
size: .
CDR3: SARAGGRHEQF

V: TRBV18
length: 10
size: few
CDR3: ASSPDRTEAF

V: TRBV7-3
length: 11
size: many
CDR3: ASSFLGGHEQF

V: TRBV7-2
length: 12
size: .
CDR3: ASSLAPGLYGYT

V: TRBV5-1
length: 12
size: many
CDR3: ASSLLGDTDTQY

V: TRBV9
length: 13
size: few
CDR3: ASSVEGGRYNEQF

V: TRBV7-2
length: 11
size: many
CDR3: ASSLLGGYGYT

V: TRBV2
length: 12
size: many
CDR3: ASSLANAIDTQY

V: TRBV3-1
length: 16
size: .
CDR3: ASSQDPVLAGGDNEQF

V: TRBV5-6
length: 13
size: few
CDR3: ASSLLWTSGNTIY

V: TRBV20-1
length: 15
size: many
CDR3: SARPDAGRGPVDTQY

V: TRBV2
length: 11
size: many
CDR3: ASSLWDKGEQY

V: TRBV20-1
length: 14
size: .
CDR3: SARDQRKGDTGELF

V: TRBV6-1
length: 11
size: many
CDR3: ASRDTGFAAQY

V: TRBV5-1
length: 13
size: many
CDR3: ASSLERGARETQY

V: TRBV7-6
length: 13
size: .
CDR3: ASSLRGEVCSPLH

V: TRBV6-1
length: 13
size: many
CDR3: ASSYGLMGNTEAF

V: TRBV7-9
length: 15
size: .
CDR3: ASSGGRGMAGANVLT

V: TRBV14
length: 12
size: .
CDR3: ASRPNSQHGKLF

V: TRBV4-1
length: 12
size: few
CDR3: ASSPQGGGYGYT

V: TRBV7-9
length: 14
size: .
CDR3: ASRQGQGPLNTEAF

V: TRBV5-6
length: 10
size: .
CDR3: ASSLGWSEAF

V: TRBV6-1
length: 12
size: many
CDR3: ASRRLRSSYEQY

V: TRBV6-2/TRBV6-3
length: 17
size: .
CDR3: ASSTPKLYSGVVTGELF

V: TRBV20-1
length: 13
size: many
CDR3: SASPLGGGGQPQH

V: TRBV7-9
length: 11
size: many
CDR3: ASSLFGEYEQY

V: TRBV14
length: 11
size: many
CDR3: ASSQGLDTEAF

V: TRBV10-3
length: 14
size: .
CDR3: AISESEGVIGTEAF

V: TRBV12-5
length: 13
size: .
CDR3: ASGPRGPNTGELF

V: TRBV30
length: 12
size: many
CDR3: AWDRDRGYNEQF

V: TRBV4-3
length: 11
size: .
CDR3: ASSQDSTRGYT

V: TRBV9
length: 12
size: .
CDR3: ASSVGQGSSEQY

V: TRBV7-2
length: 12
size: many
CDR3: ASSFNDGQETQY

V: TRBV20-1
length: 11
size: many
CDR3: SARLAITDTQY

V: TRBV18
length: 10
size: many
CDR3: ASSPQNTEAF

V: TRBV18
length: 11
size: many
CDR3: ASSPNGDAEAF

V: TRBV3-1
length: 12
size: many
CDR3: ASSQIESNQPQH

V: TRBV5-4
length: 11
size: many
CDR3: ASSFDTNQPQH

V: TRBV28
length: 15
size: many
CDR3: ASRHRTGTFIPYGYT